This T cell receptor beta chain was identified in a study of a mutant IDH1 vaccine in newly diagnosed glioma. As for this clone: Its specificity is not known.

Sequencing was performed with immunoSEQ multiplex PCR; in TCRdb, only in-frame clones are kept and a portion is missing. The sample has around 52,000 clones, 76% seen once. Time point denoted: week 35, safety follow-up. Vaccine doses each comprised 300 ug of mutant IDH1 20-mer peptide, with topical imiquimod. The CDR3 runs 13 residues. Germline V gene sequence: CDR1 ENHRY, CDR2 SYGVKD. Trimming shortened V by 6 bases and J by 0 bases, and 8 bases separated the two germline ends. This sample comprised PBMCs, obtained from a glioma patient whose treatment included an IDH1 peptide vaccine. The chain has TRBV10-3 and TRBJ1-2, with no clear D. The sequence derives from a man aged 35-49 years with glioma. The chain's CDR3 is CAIRDGPNYGYTF. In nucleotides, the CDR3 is TGTGCCATCAGGGACGGGCCTAACTATGGCTACACCTTC.